This TCR beta chain was recorded in a study of cytomegalovirus exposure and HLA in healthy donors. 60 Vbeta and 13 Jbeta primers were used in PCR. Produced via immunoSEQ multiplex PCR; TCRdb's table is partial and in-frame only. The table has some 190,000 clones, approximately 88% seen once. Germline loops: CDR1 SGHVS, CDR2 FQNEAQ. The V segment lost 1 base and the J segment 6 bases; nucleotides outside the gene matches: 3. CDR3 length: 15 amino acids. The chain carries TRBV7-8 and TRBJ2-1, with 10 bases lining up with TRBD2. The sample comprised PBMCs. This TCR was recovered from a boy aged 2 to 9 in good health and CMV-seronegative. The CDR3 bases are TGTGCCAGCAGCTTAGTTCTAGCGGGAGCCAATGAGCAGTTCTTC. It is translated as CASSLVLAGANEQFF.